A single sample is the source of the 18 T cell receptor beta chains below, sequenced in a study of cytomegalovirus exposure and HLA in healthy donors. Vbeta (60) and Jbeta (13) primers were used in the PCR. Profiling relied on immunoSEQ multiplex PCR, and the TCRdb table lists in-frame clones only, not all of them. Of 130,000 to 150,000 clones listed, less than 10% were seen once; the top ten hold 1.8%. Sequenced input: PBMCs. These receptors originate from a male donor in good health and CMV-seronegative.

This clone has more than one count but fewer than ten. The V gene is TRBV5-6, the J gene TRBJ2-7; D possibly corresponds to TRBD1 (6 bases). Germline CDR1 SGHDT, CDR2 YYEEEE. The CDR3 loop spans 15 amino acids. V was trimmed by 2 bases and J by 3 bases, leaving 15 bases between them. CDR3 bases: TGTGCCAGCAGCTTTCGGGGCAGGGGTTTCTACGAGCAGTACTTC. This translates into CASSFRGRGFYEQYF.

Written as DNA, the CDR3 is TGTGCCAGCTCGCGCGAAAGGACAGGCTCCTACGAGCAGTACTTC. Encoded protein: CASSRERTGSYEQYF. The chain couples TRBV18 to TRBJ2-7, with TRBD1 identical over 7 bases. With 6 bases clipped from V and 0 bases from J, the junction kept 8 bases outside the gene matches. This CDR3 comprises 15 residues. The germline CDR1 and CDR2 sequences are KGHSH and LQKENI.

The V call is TRBV7-9, the J call TRBJ1-1; TRBD1 is a possible D gene (6 bases). The length of the CDR3 is 19 residues. The V end was cut by 2 bases, the J end by 1 base, with 23 bases between. The germline V gene encodes CDR1 SEHNR and CDR2 FQNEAQ (reference sequence). The CDR3 is CASSLIMLLTRGKNTEAFF. For the CDR3, the DNA is TGTGCCAGCAGCTTAATTATGTTGCTAACGAGGGGGAAGAACACTGAAGCTTTCTTT. Filled out from reference TRBV7-9 and TRBJ1-1, the complete variable domain reads DTGVSQNPRHKITKRGQNVTFRCDPISEHNRLYWYRQTLGQGPEFLTYFQNEAQLEKSRLLSDRFSAERPKGSFSTLEIQRTEQGDSAMYLCASSLIMLLTRGKNTEAFFGQGTRLTVV.

This clone was seen at least ten times. This chain joins TRBV5-4 and TRBJ1-4; no clear D. The CDR3 loop spans 14 amino acids. The V gene's germline CDR1 is SGHNT and CDR2 YYREEE (reference sequence). V lost 2 bases, J lost 1 base, and 6 bases lay in between. CDR3 DNA sequence: TGTGCCAGCAGCTTTCGGGGAACTAATGAAAAACTGTTTTTT. Its translation is CASSFRGTNEKLFF.

The chain joins TRBV30 to TRBJ1-4, with TRBD1 matching over 9 bases. The CDR3 sequence is 17 residues long. The trim removed 4 bases at V and 0 bases at J, leaving 9 bases unmatched. CDR1 is GTSNPN and CDR2 is SVGIG in the germline V gene (reference sequence). The CDR3 bases are TGTGCCTGGAAGTTTGACGGACAGGGGTCAACTAATGAAAAACTGTTTTTT. This encodes CAWKFDGQGSTNEKLFF.

This clone was recorded a few times. The chain uses TRBV4-1 and TRBJ2-6, with 9 bases matching TRBD2. This CDR3 is 18 amino acids long. Trimming took 1 base from V and 0 from J; bases not matched to a gene: 4. The germline V gene encodes CDR1 MGHRA and CDR2 YSYEKL. The CDR3 DNA reads TGCGCCAGCAGCCAAGGGCTAGCGGGGAACTCTGGGGCCAACGTCCTGACTTTC. It yields the protein CASSQGLAGNSGANVLTF.

The table lists this clone with a few counts. The J gene is TRBJ2-3, the V gene TRBV19, with D perhaps matching TRBD2 (6 bases). Germline CDR1 reads LNHDA; CDR2 reads SQIVND (reference sequence). The CDR3 loop spans 15 amino acids. The germline V and J ends were trimmed by 1 base and 2 bases, with 10 bases remaining between them. This chain's CDR3 is CASSIGLGATDTQYF. The CDR3 DNA reads as TGTGCCAGTAGTATAGGACTAGGGGCCACAGATACGCAGTATTTT.

This clone was observed a handful of times. The DNA is left out, because the CDR3 cannot be placed on it with certainty; the CDR3 is given as TCRdb lists it. The CDR3 here is CASSGFGQGNQPQHF. The genes are TRBV21-1 and TRBJ1-5; the table's D gene call, TRBD1, was not cross checked with the DNA. TRBV21-1 is a recognized pseudogene. The CDR3 is 15 amino acids in total, end residues counted.

In its sample, this clone was seen a few times. The CDR3 region has the DNA TGTGCCAGCAGAGGAAGGGAGCGAGGGGAGCTGTTTTTT. Translated, it gives CASRGRERGELFF. The chain is built from TRBV28 and TRBJ2-2, with D perhaps matching TRBD2 (5 bases). The germline V gene has CDR1 MDHEN and CDR2 SYDVKM. The CDR3 spans 13 residues. Trimming shortened V by 6 bases and J by 8 bases, and 13 bases separated the two germline ends.

This clone was picked up a small number of times. The chain links TRBV7-2 to TRBJ2-7, with TRBD1 as a possible D gene (5 bases). The CDR3 consists of 14 residues. Deletions cut 2 bases from V and 7 bases from J, with 15 bases between. Germline V gives CDR1 SGHTA, CDR2 FQGNSA. Here the CDR3 reads CASSLYWGLGEQYF. As DNA, the CDR3 is TGTGCCAGCAGCTTATATTGGGGCCTGGGGGAGCAGTACTTC. Complete variable domain (other parts from reference TRBV7-2 and TRBJ2-7): GAGVSQSPSNKVTEKGKDVELRCDPISGHTALYWYRQSLGQGLEFLIYFQGNSAPDKSGLPSDRFSAERTGGSVSTLTIQRTQQEDSAVYLCASSLYWGLGEQYFGPGTRLTVT.

The chain employs TRBV7-2 and TRBJ2-1; 9 bases agree with TRBD2. Germline assignment: CDR1 SGHTA and CDR2 FQGNSA. CDR3 length equals 16 residues. Losses at the gene ends were 4 bases for V and 8 bases for J; bases not matched to a gene: 12. CDR3 sequence reads: CASSSTLAGRVDEQFF. The CDR3 DNA follows: TGTGCCAGCAGCTCAACCCTAGCGGGGAGGGTGGATGAGCAGTTCTTC.

In nucleotides, the CDR3 is TGCAGCGTTGAGGAGCAAACATACTATGGCTACACCTTC. Its protein is CSVEEQTYYGYTF. The chain couples TRBV29-1 to TRBJ1-2; D is unclear. CDR1 and CDR2 from the germline V gene are SQVTM and ANQGSEA. Trimming took off 3 bases at V and 3 bases at J, with 11 bases between the two ends. The CDR3 contains 13 residues. The complete variable domain, with remaining parts taken from reference TRBV29-1 and TRBJ1-2, reads SAVISQKPSRDICQRGTSLTIQCQVDSQVTMMFWYRQQPGQSLTLIATANQGSEATYESGFVIDKFPISRPNLTFSTLTVSNMSPEDSSIYLCSVEEQTYYGYTFGSGTRLTVV.

This chain connects TRBV10-3 to TRBJ2-3; 8 bases map to TRBD2. CDR3 length equals 14 residues. Germline-derived CDR1 and CDR2 are ENHRY and SYGVKD. V shed 10 bases and J 2 bases; nucleotides not matched to a gene: 8. CDR3 amino acids: CATCERGLTDTQYF. The CDR3 bases are TGTGCCACCTGCGAGCGGGGGCTCACAGATACGCAGTATTTT.

The chain employs TRBV4-3 and TRBJ1-1; tentatively, D is TRBD1 (5 bases). V lost 2 bases and J 4 bases, leaving 23 bases between the germline ends. This CDR3 comprises 18 residues. CDR1 is LGHNA, CDR2 YSLEER, per germline. The CDR3 reads CASSQLFATASIATEAFF. The CDR3 DNA is TGCGCCAGCAGCCAACTTTTCGCGACAGCCTCAATCGCCACTGAAGCTTTCTTT.

The V gene is TRBV5-4, the J gene TRBJ1-6; 7 bases are shared with TRBD1. J was trimmed by 5 bases and V by 0 bases; bases with no gene match: 2. This CDR3 contains 15 residues. The germline V gene encodes CDR1 SGHNT and CDR2 YYREEE (reference sequence). CDR3 region: CASSLGQGDNSPLHF. CDR3 DNA: TGTGCCAGCAGCTTGGGGCAGGGGGATAATTCACCCCTCCACTTT.

The sample holds a few counts of this clone. The CDR3 DNA is TGCGCCAGCAGCCAAGAACTAGCGGGGTGGAATGAGCAGTTCTTC. It yields the protein CASSQELAGWNEQFF. The chain carries TRBV4-3 and TRBJ2-1; the match to TRBD2 covers 10 bases. This CDR3 contains 15 residues. Germline values: CDR1 LGHNA, CDR2 YSLEER. The V gene end was trimmed by 0 bases and the J gene end by 7 bases; junction bases not matched to a gene: 3.

This clone showed up just a few times. DNA of the CDR3: TGTGCCAGCACCGCTATTAGCACAGATACGCAGTATTTT. This encodes CASTAISTDTQYF. This chain joins TRBV7-9 and TRBJ2-3; D not resolved. V was cut by 7 bases and J by 0 bases, with 8 bases left in between. CDR1 and CDR2 (germline): SEHNR, FQNEAQ (reference sequence). The CDR3 consists of 13 residues.

The J gene is TRBJ1-3, the V gene TRBV28, with D uncertain. V was cut by 6 bases and J by 3 bases, with 6 bases left in between. CDR3 length equals 12 residues. The germline CDR1 and CDR2 sequences are MDHEN and SYDVKM. CDR3 in DNA: TGTGCCAGCAGGACGGGTGGAAACACCATATATTTT. It codes for CASRTGGNTIYF.